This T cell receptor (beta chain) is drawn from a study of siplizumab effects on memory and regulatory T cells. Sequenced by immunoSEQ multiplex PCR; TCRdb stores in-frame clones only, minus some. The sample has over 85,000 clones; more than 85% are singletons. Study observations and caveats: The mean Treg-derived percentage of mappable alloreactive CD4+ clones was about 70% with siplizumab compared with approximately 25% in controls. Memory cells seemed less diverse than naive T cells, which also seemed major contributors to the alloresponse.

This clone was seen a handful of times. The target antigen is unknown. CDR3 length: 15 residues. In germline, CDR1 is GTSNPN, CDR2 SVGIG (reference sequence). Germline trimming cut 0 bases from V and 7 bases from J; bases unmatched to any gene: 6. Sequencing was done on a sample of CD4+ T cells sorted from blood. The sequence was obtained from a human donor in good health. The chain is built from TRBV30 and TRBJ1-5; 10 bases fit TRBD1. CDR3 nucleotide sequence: TGTGCCTGGAGTGTAGGGGACAGGGGCGGACAGCCCCAGCATTTT. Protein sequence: CAWSVGDRGGQPQHF.